This passage covers 13 T cell receptor beta chains from one sample sequenced in a study of blood T cells in healthy people across ages. A second PCR, run for roughly 7 to 11 cycles, used a sample-barcoded 5' primer plus a J-beta primer mix. TCRdb re-derived calls from the 5' RACE reads in MiXCR, one entry per CDR3 protein. The table lists some 1.8 million distinct CDR3 sequences, approximately 39% of them singletons. Source material: blood. The receptor set was obtained from a human donor in good health.

The gene calls are TRBV10-3 and TRBJ2-3; 7 bases match TRBD2. The V gene end was trimmed by 5 bases and the J gene end by 6 bases; junction bases not matched to a gene: 2. The CDR3 contains 12 residues. Germline loops: CDR1 ENHRY, CDR2 SYGVKD. In nucleotides, the CDR3 is TGTGCCATCAGTATAGCGGGTGATACGCAGTATTTT. Its protein is CAISIAGDTQYF.

This clonotype was seen more than once but under ten times. The chain couples TRBV11-1 to TRBJ2-5; TRBD2 is a possible D gene (8 bases). Trimming removed 5 bases from V and 2 bases from J, with 21 bases in between. This CDR3 has 17 residues. Germline lookup yields CDR1 SGHAT and CDR2 FQDESV (reference sequence). The CDR3 spells CASSRRGGTATQETQYF. CDR3 bases: TGTGCCAGCAGCCGACGCGGGGGGACAGCTACACAAGAGACCCAGTACTTC.

The chain links TRBV10-3 to TRBJ2-6, with 7 bases matching TRBD1. Trimming at V came to 6 bases and at J to 4 bases, leaving 12 bases not matched to a gene. The CDR3 contains 17 residues. Germline V gene sequence: CDR1 ENHRY, CDR2 SYGVKD. The CDR3 DNA reads as TGTGCCATCAGCCCGGGACAGACCCCTACAGGGGCCAACGTCCTGACTTTC. This encodes CAISPGQTPTGANVLTF.

The genes are TRBV6-8 and TRBJ1-5, with D perhaps matching TRBD1 (6 bases). V shed 0 bases and J shed 2 bases, with 11 bases lying between them. The CDR3 consists of 16 residues. CDR1 and CDR2 (germline): MNHGY, SAAAGT. The CDR3 is CASSYSKDSGNQPQHF. CDR3 bases: TGTGCCAGCAGTTACTCGAAGGACAGTGGCAATCAGCCCCAGCATTTT.

The chain joins TRBV7-9 to TRBJ2-7; 8 bases fit TRBD1. The CDR3 length is 14 residues. Germline V gene lookup returns CDR1 SEHNR and CDR2 FQNEAQ (reference sequence). After removal of 5 bases from V and 6 bases from J, the junction contained 9 bases not matched to a gene. The chain's CDR3 is CASSPGTGVSEQYF. CDR3 nucleotides: TGTGCCAGCAGCCCGGGGACAGGCGTCAGCGAGCAGTACTTC.

The chain employs TRBV20-1 and TRBJ2-3, with 8 bases aligning to TRBD2. CDR1 and CDR2 (germline): DFQATT, SNEGSKA (reference sequence). V trimming: 2 bases; J trimming: 4 bases; junction bases outside the gene matches: 8. This CDR3 is built from 15 residues. The DNA for the CDR3 is TGCAGTGCTAGAAACGGGGGGGCTAAGGCAGATACGCAGTATTTT. It translates to CSARNGGAKADTQYF.

The chain couples TRBV20-1 to TRBJ2-4, with TRBD1 matching over 9 bases. The DNA end lines up better with TRBJ2-7; the J call may be wrong. The CDR3 length is 15 residues. Germline assignment: CDR1 DFQATT and CDR2 SNEGSKA (reference sequence). In DNA, the CDR3 is TGCAGTGCCGCAAATACCGGGACAGGGACCTACGAGCAGTACTTC. It encodes CSAANTGTGTYEQYF.

The rearrangement joins TRBV20-1 to TRBJ2-7; 10 nucleotides align to TRBD2. V gave up 3 bases and J gave up 0 bases; unmatched junction bases: 5. Germline loops: CDR1 DFQATT, CDR2 SNEGSKA (reference sequence). The CDR3 contains 15 residues. CDR3 loop: CSASSSGGPSYEQYF. As DNA, the CDR3 is TGCAGTGCTAGTTCTAGCGGGGGCCCCTCCTACGAGCAGTACTTC.

This sequence joins TRBV20-1 and TRBJ2-5; a weak D match, TRBD2 (7 bases). The CDR3 runs 12 residues. V lost 7 bases and J lost 5, with 14 bases in between. Germline V gives CDR1 DFQATT, CDR2 SNEGSKA (reference sequence). The CDR3 region has the DNA TGCAGTGTCCAGGGGAGGGGGGAGACCCAGTACTTC. It yields the protein CSVQGRGETQYF.

This chain links TRBV4-2 with TRBJ2-3; possibly TRBD2 for D (6 bases). This CDR3 has 14 amino acids. V was trimmed by 6 bases and J by 4 bases, leaving 14 bases between them. Germline CDR1 and CDR2: LGHNA and YNFKEQ. CDR3 sequence (DNA): TGTGCCAGCAGTGCGAACCCGGGGGCAGATACGCAGTATTTT. Translated: CASSANPGADTQYF.

This clonotype was found a few times. The J gene is TRBJ1-2, the V gene TRBV6-2 or TRBV6-3; D is unresolved. Germline V CDR1 and CDR2: MNHEY, SVGEGT. CDR3 length equals 12 residues. V lost 4 bases, J lost 8 bases, and 11 bases lay in between. CDR3 sequence (DNA): TGTGCCAGCAGTTCAAGACGAGCCGGCTACACCTTC. It specifies CASSSRRAGYTF.

This clonotype was observed a handful of times. The J gene is TRBJ1-5, the V gene TRBV6-1, with TRBD1 matching 10 bases. The CDR3 has 18 amino acids. Germline assignment: CDR1 MNHNS and CDR2 SASEGT. V lost 4 bases and J lost 0; bases outside the gene matches: 9. The CDR3 region is CASSAQTGGSVSNQPQHF. The CDR3 DNA is TGTGCCAGCAGTGCACAGACAGGGGGCTCGGTTAGCAATCAGCCCCAGCATTTT.

This chain joins TRBV24-1 and TRBJ2-1, with TRBD1 matching 10 bases. This CDR3 has 16 amino acids. The V segment lost 4 bases and the J segment 6 bases; nucleotides outside the gene matches: 8. Germline CDR1 and CDR2: KGHDR and SFDVKD. As DNA, the CDR3 is TGTGCCACCAGTGAACCTTTCGGGACAGGGGCCAATGAGCAGTTCTTC. Protein: CATSEPFGTGANEQFF.